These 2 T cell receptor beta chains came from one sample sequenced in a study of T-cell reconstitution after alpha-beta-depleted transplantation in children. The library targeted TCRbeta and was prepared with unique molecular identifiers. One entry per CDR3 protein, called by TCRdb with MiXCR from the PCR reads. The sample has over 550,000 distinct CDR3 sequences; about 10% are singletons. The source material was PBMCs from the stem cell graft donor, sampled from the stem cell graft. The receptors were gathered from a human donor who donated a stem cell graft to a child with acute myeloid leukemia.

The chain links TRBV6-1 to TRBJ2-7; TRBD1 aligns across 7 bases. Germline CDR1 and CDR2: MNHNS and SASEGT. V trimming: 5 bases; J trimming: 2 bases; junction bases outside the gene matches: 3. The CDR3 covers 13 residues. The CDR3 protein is CASSRGQPYEQYF. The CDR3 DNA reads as TGTGCCAGCAGTCGGGGACAGCCCTACGAGCAGTACTTC.

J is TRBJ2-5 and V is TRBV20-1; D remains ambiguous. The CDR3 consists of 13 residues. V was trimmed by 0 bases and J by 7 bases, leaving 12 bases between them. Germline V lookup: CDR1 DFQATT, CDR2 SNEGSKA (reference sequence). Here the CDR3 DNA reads TGCAGTGCTAGAGACAGGAGTTTTGGGACCCAGTACTTC. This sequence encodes CSARDRSFGTQYF.